The source of this T cell receptor beta chain is a study of T cells after yellow fever vaccination. Study-level background: With SMART-Seq v4 Ultra Low Input, the fractions containing low cell numbers were prepared. Points from the study as a whole: Although most clonotypes did not, a small share appeared in both CD4 and CD8 compartments. The presence of abundant clonotypes contaminating from the bulk population was possible in FACS-sorted repertoires.

This CDR3 is built from 14 residues. V was clipped by 6 bases and J by 2 bases; unmatched bases: 7. CDR1 is DFQATT and CDR2 is SNEGSKA in the germline V gene (reference sequence). Conversion of TCR transcripts into cDNA relied on 5'RACE template switching, which added a universal primer site and UMIs. TCRdb re-derived calls from the 5' RACE reads in MiXCR, one entry per CDR3 protein. The sample has 620,000 or so distinct CDR3 sequences; about a sixth are singletons. With respect to this clonotype: Its antigen is unidentified. Since a much larger clone is just one base distant, this may be a read error.

This sequence was found in a man in his late teens or twenties who received the YFV17D yellow fever vaccine. The chain recombines TRBV20-1 with TRBJ2-1, with 7 bases fitting TRBD1. Material: PBMCs, obtained more than 4 days after the first yellow fever vaccination. The CDR3 sequence is CSALGTVTYNEQFF. In nucleotides, the CDR3 is TGCAGTGCCCTCGGGACAGTGACCTACAATGAGCAGTTCTTC.